The clone carrying this TCR beta chain was picked up one time. Time point indicated: newly diagnosed GD, antithyroid drugs for less than 3 months. From RNA extracted from PBMCs, the TCR library was made. The data originate from a study of regulatory T cells in long-lasting Graves disease. Researchers made TCR beta libraries by using iRepertoire HTBI primers and running Arm-PCR on CDR3 regions. One entry per CDR3 protein, called by TCRdb with MiXCR from the multiplex PCR reads. The sample consists of under 250,000 distinct CDR3 sequences, around a fifth of them appearing once. This sample was shared with a second study, whose subject was T cells in Graves' hyperthyroidism and ophthalmopathy. As that study records: It was a median about seven months before onset that the model predicted ophthalmopathy.

This specimen was peripheral blood mononuclear cells (PBMCs), taken at new diagnosis, from a patient treated with antithyroid drugs. This sequence originates from a woman aged 30 to 39 with Graves disease.

CDR3 protein: CASSRVAGGPGETQYF. The CDR3 region has the DNA TGTGCCAGCAGCCGAGTAGCGGGGGGGCCGGGAGAGACCCAGTACTTC. The chain uses TRBV3-1 and TRBJ2-5; 11 bases are shared with TRBD2. With V trimmed by 4 bases and J by 4 bases, 8 bases remained unmatched. Germline V gene data show CDR1 as LGHDT and CDR2 as YNNKEL (reference sequence). The CDR3 totals 16 residues.